This T cell receptor (beta chain) stems from a study of blood T cell repertoires in COVID-19. Per the original methods: Amplification with reference gene primers provided the estimates of nucleated cell counts. Clones were sequenced by immunoSEQ multiplex PCR, and TCRdb holds only the in-frame ones, with some missing. V, J and clone size are those of that table, while D and trimming were read from the DNA. Found here are 250,000 to 300,000 clones, 85% to 90% of them singletons; the top ten hold approximately 4%. The sample taken for sequencing was peripheral blood. This clonotype was obtained from a man younger than 35 with active or convalescent COVID-19.

CDR3: CASSPTGSNSPLHF. CDR3 bases: TGTGCCAGCAGCCCTACAGGGAGTAATTCACCCCTCCACTTT. The J gene is TRBJ1-6, the V gene TRBV9, with D possibly TRBD1 on 6 matching bases. The germline V and J ends were trimmed by 4 bases and 6 bases, with 11 bases remaining between them. The CDR3 extends over 14 amino acids. Germline V gene sequence: CDR1 SGDLS, CDR2 YYNGEE.